This T cell receptor (beta chain) was recorded in a study of shared clonotypes between healthy human individuals. The overall study: Plates per donor: three CD4 naive, three CD4 memory, two CD8 naive, one CD8 memory. Study outcomes and limitations: Memory subsets generally showed smaller estimated richness than naive subsets did. Non-shared clonotypes had lower generation probabilities than clonotypes shared by all four sorted-subset donors.

Under the authors' procedure: Filtering differed, since immunoSEQ gave only junction sequences and no quality scores. Here immunoSEQ multiplex PCR was the method, and the copy in TCRdb shows in-frame clones only, minus some. V, J and clone size were drawn from that table, and D and trimming were deduced from the DNA. The sample has roughly 2.1 million clones; 85% to 95% are singletons. As regards this clone: Its antigen is as yet unknown.

The length of the CDR3 is 14 residues. The germline CDR1 and CDR2 sequences are SNHLY and FYNNEI. With V trimmed by 6 bases and J by 4 bases, 8 bases remained unmatched. CD45RO-negative cells were positively selected for CCR7, leaving out terminally differentiated effector memory CD45RA+ cells. The source is a man younger than 35 in good health. Some clones in this sample may be carry-over from other donors' samples. The chain is built from TRBV2 and TRBJ1-2; 7 bases line up with TRBD1. The sample was naive CD8+ T cells from PBMCs. CDR3 sequence reads: CASRGQPNPYGYTF. The DNA for the CDR3 is TGTGCCAGCAGGGGACAGCCCAACCCCTATGGCTACACCTTC.